This is a list of T cell receptor beta chains from one sample in a study of cytomegalovirus exposure and HLA in healthy donors. The assay was immunoSEQ multiplex PCR, and TCRdb's table has in-frame clones only and misses some. The table lists roughly 97,000 clones, roughly a tenth of them singletons. The sample comprised PBMCs. Receptors were obtained from a middle-aged man in good health and CMV-seropositive. The CDR3 runs from the conserved cysteine through the conserved F or W.

CDR3aa: CASTLSPGQGAYEQYF
j_gene: TRBJ2-7
v_gene: TRBV7-2

CDR3aa: CASSQTTQGEAFF
j_gene: TRBJ1-1
v_gene: TRBV7-8

CDR3aa: CASSLRGTEAFF
j_gene: TRBJ1-1
v_gene: TRBV13

CDR3aa: CASSEMNNEQYF
j_gene: TRBJ2-7
v_gene: TRBV10-1

CDR3aa: CASRAGGRYEQFF
j_gene: TRBJ2-1
v_gene: TRBV28

CDR3aa: CASSRGTSDYNEQFF
j_gene: TRBJ2-1
v_gene: TRBV10-3

CDR3aa: CASSLESSSYNEQFF
j_gene: TRBJ2-1
v_gene: TRBV7-9

CDR3aa: CATKGGSEYEQYF
j_gene: TRBJ2-7
v_gene: TRBV6-5

CDR3aa: CASSIGQGDGGYTF
j_gene: TRBJ1-2
v_gene: TRBV19

CDR3aa: CASSIESSGSFSQYF
j_gene: TRBJ2-3
v_gene: TRBV7-6

CDR3aa: CASSASGLSGVGEQFF
j_gene: TRBJ2-1
v_gene: TRBV7-3

CDR3aa: CASSVEGSATTDTQYF
j_gene: TRBJ2-3
v_gene: TRBV9

CDR3aa: CASSEAPGRGEAFF
j_gene: TRBJ1-1
v_gene: TRBV6-1

CDR3aa: CASSDTSNQPQHF
j_gene: TRBJ1-5
v_gene: TRBV7-9

CDR3aa: CASSVQGDQPQHF
j_gene: TRBJ1-5
v_gene: TRBV6-1

CDR3aa: CASSSRTGGAEQFF
j_gene: TRBJ2-1
v_gene: TRBV27

CDR3aa: CASTEAGGNEKLFF
j_gene: TRBJ1-4
v_gene: TRBV10-3

CDR3aa: CASSLVVAPDTQYF
j_gene: TRBJ2-3
v_gene: TRBV28

CDR3aa: CASSLDLSQGSETQYF
j_gene: TRBJ2-5
v_gene: TRBV11-2

CDR3aa: CASSYGTADQPQHF
j_gene: TRBJ1-5
v_gene: TRBV11-2

CDR3aa: CASSRERIAKNIQYF
j_gene: TRBJ2-4
v_gene: TRBV2

CDR3aa: CASSETDSGANVLTF
j_gene: TRBJ2-6
v_gene: TRBV19

CDR3aa: CSVEDGRNEQYF
j_gene: TRBJ2-7
v_gene: TRBV29-1

CDR3aa: CASSQVTGGGGYTF
j_gene: TRBJ1-2
v_gene: TRBV4-1

CDR3aa: CASRSPGNTEAFF
j_gene: TRBJ1-1
v_gene: TRBV6-5

CDR3aa: CASSLTAGLGTEAFF
j_gene: TRBJ1-1
v_gene: TRBV27

CDR3aa: CASSHQNQGGYGYTF
j_gene: TRBJ1-2
v_gene: TRBV14

CDR3aa: CASSPQRTEIYNEQFF
j_gene: TRBJ2-1
v_gene: TRBV18

CDR3aa: CASSPRQGIRYGYTF
j_gene: TRBJ1-2
v_gene: TRBV27

CDR3aa: CASSLTYQGGTQYF
j_gene: TRBJ2-3
v_gene: TRBV7-9

CDR3aa: CASSREVEDTF
j_gene: TRBJ1-2
v_gene: TRBV6-1

CDR3aa: CASSFRPQLAGNEQFF
j_gene: TRBJ2-1
v_gene: TRBV4-1

CDR3aa: CASSLWTGNTDTQYF
j_gene: TRBJ2-3
v_gene: TRBV7-2

CDR3aa: CASTSGTSSYNEQFF
j_gene: TRBJ2-1
v_gene: TRBV27

CDR3aa: CASSLGDRANTGELFF
j_gene: TRBJ2-2
v_gene: TRBV5-1

CDR3aa: CSVVQVSYNEQFF
j_gene: TRBJ2-1
v_gene: TRBV29-1

CDR3aa: CASRDRVSSGNTIYF
j_gene: TRBJ1-3
v_gene: TRBV6-5

CDR3aa: CASRTSGPYEQYF
j_gene: TRBJ2-7
v_gene: TRBV7-8

CDR3aa: CASSSQDSNEQFF
j_gene: TRBJ2-1
v_gene: TRBV6-5

CDR3aa: CASRTTGADTQYF
j_gene: TRBJ2-3
v_gene: TRBV2

CDR3aa: CASSPESGRDNEQFF
j_gene: TRBJ2-1
v_gene: TRBV5-4

CDR3aa: CASSYGQGPNIQYF
j_gene: TRBJ2-4
v_gene: TRBV6-6

CDR3aa: CASSESQGSNQPQHF
j_gene: TRBJ1-5
v_gene: TRBV4-1

CDR3aa: CASSVEGGGGYEQYF
j_gene: TRBJ2-7
v_gene: TRBV9